This T cell receptor (beta chain) was retrieved from a study of blood T cell repertoires in COVID-19. Study summary: The study drew acute and convalescent COVID-19 samples from the United States, Italy and Spain.

CDR1 SGHRS and CDR2 YFSETQ come from the germline V gene. The CDR3 consists of 15 residues. Between the trimmed V and J ends, which lost 1 base and 0 bases, there was a span of 10 bases. Original analysis: For nucleated cells, counts were estimated from reference gene primer amplification. The assay was immunoSEQ multiplex PCR, and TCRdb's table has in-frame clones only and misses some. V, J and clone size are those of that table, while D and trimming were read from the DNA. The table includes 150,000 to 160,000 clones, about three quarters detected once. V and J are TRBV5-1 and TRBJ1-1; no clear D gene. Sequencing was done on a sample of peripheral blood. This clonotype was obtained from a man older than 75 with acute or convalescent COVID-19. CDR3 residues: CASSLRRNMNTEAFF. For the CDR3, the DNA is TGCGCCAGCAGCTTGAGGCGGAACATGAACACTGAAGCTTTCTTT.